The 32 T cell receptor beta chains given below trace back to one sample, sequenced in a study of control samples from healthy donors and cancer patients. Sequencing was performed with immunoSEQ multiplex PCR; in TCRdb, only in-frame clones are kept and a portion is missing. This table holds about 250,000 clones, over 75% found once. The specimen sequenced was PBMCs. The receptor source for this set is a woman in her fifties or sixties with lung cancer.

Only one count was recorded for this clone. This chain links TRBV29-1 with TRBJ2-3, with D possibly being TRBD2 (6 bases). The V gene's germline CDR1 is SQVTM and CDR2 ANQGSEA. The CDR3 loop spans 12 amino acids. V dropped 3 bases and J dropped 6 bases, with 10 bases sitting between them. For the CDR3, the DNA is TGCAGCGTTGACGAGGGGAGGGATACGCAGTATTTT. Protein: CSVDEGRDTQYF.

The V gene is TRBV5-4, the J gene TRBJ1-1, with D perhaps TRBD1 (6 bases). The CDR3 totals 14 residues. The germline gives CDR1 SGHNT, CDR2 YYREEE (reference sequence). V shed 0 bases and J shed 1 base, with 7 bases lying between them. The CDR3 nucleotides read TGTGCCAGCAGCTTGGTGGGACAGAACACTGAAGCTTTCTTT. Protein: CASSLVGQNTEAFF. The full variable domain, in which reference TRBV5-4 and TRBJ1-1 provide the parts outside the CDR3, is ETGVTQSPTHLIKTRGQQVTLRCSSQSGHNTVSWYQQALGQGPQFIFQYYREEENGRGNFPPRFSGLQFPNYSSELNVNALELDDSALYLCASSLVGQNTEAFFGQGTRLTVV.

V usage is TRBV7-3 and J usage is TRBJ2-3; no reliable D call. CDR3 length equals 15 residues. Germline V lookup: CDR1 SGHTA, CDR2 FQGTGA. Trimming took off 8 bases at V and 2 bases at J, with 17 bases between the two ends. The CDR3 nucleotides are TGTGCCAGCCGTTCGGGCCACCTCCCCACAGATACGCAGTATTTT. Translation: CASRSGHLPTDTQYF.

This clone was seen only a few times. This CDR3 is also generated by other DNA sequences in the sample. The chain joins TRBV18 to TRBJ2-3; D not certain. Trimming took 3 bases from V and 3 from J, leaving 4 bases between them. CDR1 and CDR2 (germline): KGHSH, LQKENI. The CDR3 length is 12 residues. CDR3 in DNA: TGTGCCAGCTCACCGGTAACAGATACGCAGTATTTT. Translated: CASSPVTDTQYF.

The chain is built from TRBV30 and TRBJ1-2, with D unclear. V lost 2 bases and J 1 base, leaving 5 bases between the germline ends. Germline lookup yields CDR1 GTSNPN and CDR2 SVGIG (reference sequence). CDR3 length: 12 residues. CDR3: CAWSPRNYGYTF. In DNA, the CDR3 is TGTGCCTGGAGTCCTCGTAACTATGGCTACACCTTC.

A single count supports this clone. The V and J genes are TRBV19 and TRBJ1-5; D remains unclear. This CDR3 contains 14 residues. Trimming shortened V by 7 bases and J by 0 bases, and 10 bases separated the two germline ends. The germline CDR1 and CDR2 sequences are LNHDA and SQIVND (reference sequence). CDR3 amino acids: CASNQRASNQPQHF. The CDR3 nucleotides are TGTGCCAGTAACCAGCGGGCTAGCAATCAGCCCCAGCATTTT.

The genes are TRBV7-9 and TRBJ1-5, with D hard to call. The germline V and J ends were trimmed by 1 base and 5 bases, with 3 bases remaining between them. Looked up from germline, CDR1 is SEHNR and CDR2 is FQNEAQ (reference sequence). The CDR3 runs 12 residues. The CDR3 coding sequence is TGTGCCAGCAGCTTAGGGGATCAGCCCCAGCATTTT. This encodes CASSLGDQPQHF.

This rearrangement joins TRBV3-1 (or the pseudogene TRBV3-2) to TRBJ2-5, with 9 bases fitting TRBD1. CDR3 length equals 12 residues. CDR1 and CDR2 from the germline V gene are LGHDT and YNNKEL (reference sequence). Trimming cost V 9 bases and J 9 bases; bases outside gene matches: 8. The CDR3 sequence: CARGQGPAAQYF. DNA of the CDR3: TGTGCCAGGGGACAGGGCCCGGCGGCCCAGTACTTC.

This chain connects TRBV2 to TRBJ2-4, with D hard to call. V was cut by 6 bases and J by 7 bases, with 19 bases left in between. CDR1 is SNHLY and CDR2 is FYNNEI in the germline V gene. This CDR3 has 15 residues. CDR3 nucleotides: TGTGCCAGCAGCGATAGACCTCCTCGAGCGAACATTCAGTACTTC. It specifies CASSDRPPRANIQYF.

The V gene is TRBV6-5, the J gene TRBJ1-2, with TRBD1 matching over 7 bases. V gave up 5 bases and J gave up 4 bases; unmatched junction bases: 4. The CDR3 loop spans 13 amino acids. Germline-derived CDR1 and CDR2 are MNHEY and SVGAGI. CDR3 in DNA: TGTGCCAGCAGTCACCGGGACAGCTATGGCTACACCTTC. It encodes CASSHRDSYGYTF.

The V call is TRBV6-6, the J call TRBJ1-1; 8 positions agree with TRBD1. Unmatched junction bases numbered 10, after V lost 6 bases and J lost 7 bases. The germline CDR1 and CDR2 sequences are MNHNY and SVGAGI (reference sequence). The length of the CDR3 is 14 residues. The CDR3 sequence is CASRVTETGDEAFF. The CDR3 DNA reads as TGTGCCAGCAGAGTCACGGAGACAGGGGATGAAGCTTTCTTT.

The J gene is TRBJ1-1, the V gene TRBV7-9; the D gene is possibly TRBD1 (5 bases). Germline CDR1 and CDR2: SEHNR and FQNEAQ (reference sequence). Trimming removed 4 bases at V and 0 bases at J, with 6 bases between. The CDR3 is 13 amino acids. The CDR3 reads CASSSGVNTEAFF. CDR3 bases: TGTGCCAGCAGCTCGGGGGTGAACACTGAAGCTTTCTTT.

The chain's CDR3 is CATSPRTGGEQYF. The CDR3 nucleotides read TGTGCCACCAGCCCCCGGACGGGGGGCGAGCAGTACTTC. This chain connects TRBV15 to TRBJ2-7, with 7 bases identical to TRBD2. J lost 6 bases, V lost 5 bases, and 7 bases had no gene match. CDR1 LNHNV and CDR2 YYDKDF come from the germline V gene (reference sequence). CDR3 size: 13 residues.

CDR3 coding DNA: TGTGCCAGCAAGGGACAGGCCATCTCTGGAAACACCATATATTTT. Residues: CASKGQAISGNTIYF. The V gene is TRBV5-6, the J gene TRBJ1-3; 8 bases are a match to TRBD1. The CDR3 contains 15 residues. The V and J ends lost 6 bases and 0 bases, in that order; junction bases with no gene match: 5. Germline CDR1 and CDR2: SGHDT and YYEEEE.

This clone was seen just once. The genes are TRBV4-1 and TRBJ2-7, with a weak D call TRBD2 (5 bases). V dropped 3 bases and J dropped 4 bases, with 19 bases sitting between them. Germline V lookup: CDR1 MGHRA, CDR2 YSYEKL. The CDR3 loop spans 16 amino acids. The CDR3 loop is CASSHPTSRGSYEQYF. The DNA of the CDR3 is TGCGCCAGCAGCCACCCCACCAGTCGGGGATCTTACGAGCAGTACTTC.

This chain connects TRBV5-5 to TRBJ1-5; D is ambiguous. V lost 0 bases, J lost 3 bases, and 10 bases lay in between. In germline, CDR1 is SGHKS, CDR2 YYEKEE (reference sequence). This CDR3 is 15 amino acids long. CDR3 DNA sequence: TGTGCCAGCAGCTTGGGGCACTATATCAATCAGCCCCAGCATTTT. Translated: CASSLGHYINQPQHF.

V usage is TRBV12-3 or TRBV12-4 and J usage is TRBJ1-6, with D possibly being TRBD1 (6 bases). V was cut by 5 bases and J by 10 bases, with 12 bases left in between. This CDR3 region has 13 residues. This CDR3 is CASSRTEWSPLHF. The CDR3 DNA reads TGTGCCAGCAGTAGGACAGAGTGGTCACCCCTCCACTTT.

This chain connects TRBV6-6 to TRBJ1-5, with D perhaps TRBD1 (6 bases). CDR3 size: 15 residues. V shed 2 bases and J shed 7 bases, with 15 bases lying between them. Germline CDR1 MNHNY, CDR2 SVGAGI (reference sequence). The CDR3 DNA is TGTGCCAGCAGTTACCCGCCCCCGACAGGACAGCCCCAGCATTTT. Its translation: CASSYPPPTGQPQHF.

V and J are TRBV5-6 and TRBJ1-1; D remains ambiguous. CDR1 is SGHDT, CDR2 YYEEEE, per germline. Trimming stripped 1 base from V and 4 bases from J, with 8 bases between. This CDR3 has 13 residues. The CDR3 reads CASSLLRGTEAFF. Written as DNA, the CDR3 is TGTGCCAGCAGCTTGTTGCGGGGCACTGAAGCTTTCTTT.

The chain recombines TRBV4-1 with TRBJ2-7; 10 nucleotides agree with TRBD2. This CDR3 is built from 15 residues. With V trimmed by 4 bases and J by 3 bases, 6 bases remained unmatched. Germline V CDR1 and CDR2: MGHRA, YSYEKL. The DNA of the CDR3 is TGCGCCAGCAGCCTAATTCCTAGCGGGAGCTACGAGCAGTACTTC. It codes for CASSLIPSGSYEQYF.

The chain recombines TRBV19 with TRBJ2-5; the D gene could be TRBD1 or TRBD2 (6 bases each). Trimming shortened V by 5 bases and J by 1 base, and 17 bases separated the two germline ends. The germline V gene encodes CDR1 LNHDA and CDR2 SQIVND (reference sequence). The CDR3 consists of 16 residues. The CDR3 DNA follows: TGTGCCAGTAGTTTCTACCGCTGGGGGGCCCAAGAGACCCAGTACTTC. This codes for CASSFYRWGAQETQYF.

The table lists this clone with a few counts. J is TRBJ1-4 and V is TRBV7-9; a weak D match, TRBD1 (6 bases). The CDR3 spans 18 residues. V lost 3 bases and J lost 15, with 32 bases in between. Germline values: CDR1 SEHNR, CDR2 FQNEAQ (reference sequence). Here the CDR3 DNA reads TGTGCCAGCAGCTTGCCTTCAGGGGAGGTTCTGGACCTACAAAGATTGTTTTTT. Its protein is CASSLPSGEVLDLQRLFF.

CDR3 DNA sequence: TGTGCCAGCAGCTGGGGGGACAGCACTGAAGCTTTCTTT. Its translation is CASSWGDSTEAFF. The chain employs TRBV7-2 and TRBJ1-1; 7 bases agree with TRBD1. The CDR3 totals 13 residues. Unmatched junction bases numbered 3, after V lost 4 bases and J lost 4 bases. Germline V CDR1 and CDR2: SGHTA, FQGNSA.

The V call is TRBV19, the J call TRBJ1-5; 8 bases align to TRBD1. CDR3 size: 15 residues. Germline CDR1 reads LNHDA; CDR2 reads SQIVND (reference sequence). With V trimmed by 3 bases and J by 5 bases, 6 bases remained unmatched. CDR3 DNA sequence: TGTGCCAGTAGTATCGGCAGGGGGCGGGATCAGCCCCAGCATTTT. It translates to CASSIGRGRDQPQHF.

The V gene is TRBV3-1 (or the pseudogene TRBV3-2), the J gene TRBJ1-2; the match to TRBD1 covers 8 bases. Germline assignment: CDR1 LGHDT and CDR2 YNNKEL (reference sequence). V was pared by 4 bases and J by 7 bases, with 8 bases of the junction left unmatched. This CDR3 has 14 residues. CDR3 DNA: TGTGCCAGCAGCCCGAGAGGACAGGGAGCTGGCTACACCTTC. Encoded protein: CASSPRGQGAGYTF.

The chain combines TRBV7-9 with TRBJ2-2; D remains unclear. Germline V gives CDR1 SEHNR, CDR2 FQNEAQ (reference sequence). Trimming left V 6 bases short and J 4 bases short, with 12 bases between. CDR3 length: 14 amino acids. CDR3 nucleotides: TGTGCCAGCAGAGGTTCTTGGCCCACCGGGGAGCTGTTTTTT. The encoded protein is CASRGSWPTGELFF.

The chain combines TRBV6-5 with TRBJ1-1; D is ambiguous. The CDR3 is 13 residues long. V was pared by 8 bases and J by 4 bases, with 14 bases between. Germline V gene lookup returns CDR1 MNHEY and CDR2 SVGAGI. DNA for the CDR3: TGTGCCAGCCTTGATACTTGGGGCACTGAAGCTTTCTTT. Translation gives CASLDTWGTEAFF.

The CDR3 protein is CASSPNTGGGETQYF. The DNA of the CDR3 is TGCGCCAGCAGCCCGAACACTGGGGGCGGGGAGACCCAGTACTTC. V usage is TRBV5-1 and J usage is TRBJ2-5, with D perhaps matching TRBD1 (6 bases). The germline V gene has CDR1 SGHRS and CDR2 YFSETQ. This CDR3 has 15 amino acids. The V end was cut by 4 bases, the J end by 5 bases, with 18 bases between.

This rearrangement joins TRBV2 to TRBJ1-4; D not certain. CDR3 length: 13 residues. Germline V gene sequence: CDR1 SNHLY, CDR2 FYNNEI. V gave up 6 bases and J gave up 8 bases, with 13 bases separating them. In DNA form, the CDR3 reads TGTGCCAGCAGGGCGGTGGCGGGGGAAAAACTGTTTTTT. Its protein product is CASRAVAGEKLFF.

This clone was seen only a few times. The V gene is TRBV5-1, the J gene TRBJ1-4, with D unresolved. This CDR3 region has 15 residues. The ends were cut back, 3 bases at V and 5 bases at J, with 14 bases in the middle. CDR1 is SGHRS and CDR2 is YFSETQ in the germline V gene. CDR3 loop: CASSSQNQRNEKLFF. CDR3 DNA sequence: TGCGCCAGCAGCTCCCAGAACCAAAGAAATGAAAAACTGTTTTTT.

The chain combines TRBV5-6 with TRBJ2-7, with 8 bases aligning to TRBD1. Germline assignment: CDR1 SGHDT and CDR2 YYEEEE. The CDR3 sequence is 15 residues long. Losses at the gene ends were 5 bases for V and 4 bases for J; bases not matched to a gene: 11. The CDR3 sequence: CASSWTGHSNYEQYF. The DNA of the CDR3 is TGTGCCAGCAGTTGGACAGGGCACAGTAATTACGAGCAGTACTTC.

The chain uses TRBV19 and TRBJ1-5; D might be TRBD1 (5 bases). V was clipped by 4 bases and J by 7 bases, with 14 bases between them. Germline V gene lookup returns CDR1 LNHDA and CDR2 SQIVND (reference sequence). There are 14 residues in the CDR3. This CDR3 is CASSTSAGRQPQHF. CDR3 sequence (DNA): TGTGCCAGTAGTACTTCGGCAGGGAGGCAGCCCCAGCATTTT.